The T cell receptor (beta chain) under discussion was sequenced for a study of blood T cell repertoires in COVID-19. Per the original methods: Cell counts per sample came from amplifying reference gene primers. TCRdb keeps only in-frame clones here, not all; method: immunoSEQ multiplex PCR. V and J calls and clone size are those listed in that table; D and trimming were worked out from the DNA. The table has more than 200,000 clones, approximately 82% seen once. CDR1 and CDR2 (germline): SGHRS, YFSETQ. The CDR3 is 15 residues long. Trimming left V 0 bases short and J 5 bases short, with 12 bases between.

The chain is built from TRBV5-1 and TRBJ1-5; maybe TRBD1 (6 bases). Material: peripheral blood. The clonotype was recovered from a woman in her forties or fifties with acute or convalescent COVID-19. The CDR3 loop reads CASSLAGQKYQPQHF. In DNA form, the CDR3 reads TGCGCCAGCAGCTTGGCGGGACAAAAGTATCAGCCCCAGCATTTT.